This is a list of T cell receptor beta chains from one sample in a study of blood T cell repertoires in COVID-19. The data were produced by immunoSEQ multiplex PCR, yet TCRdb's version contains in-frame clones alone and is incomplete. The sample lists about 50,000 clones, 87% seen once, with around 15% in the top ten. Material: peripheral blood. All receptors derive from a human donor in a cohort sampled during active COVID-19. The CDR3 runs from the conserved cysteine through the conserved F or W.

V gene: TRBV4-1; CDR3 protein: CASSLTGAGSPLHF
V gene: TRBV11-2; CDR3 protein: CASSQTTGPSPSYEQYF
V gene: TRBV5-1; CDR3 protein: CASSLAGGPEAFF
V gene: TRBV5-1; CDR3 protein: CASSLDAKSSYEQYF
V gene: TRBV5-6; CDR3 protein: CASSLNPGSYTEAFF
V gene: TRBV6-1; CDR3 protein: CASSERRGQGETQYF
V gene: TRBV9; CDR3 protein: CASSVGEIPDYEQYF
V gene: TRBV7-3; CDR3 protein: CASSLNEFQETQYF
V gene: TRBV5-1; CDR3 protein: CASSLAASGSSSYEQYF
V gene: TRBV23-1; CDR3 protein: CASSQSFPVPYEQYF
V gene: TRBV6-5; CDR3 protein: CASSYSRGGHYEQYF
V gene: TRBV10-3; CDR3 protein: CAISQGASGSADTQYF
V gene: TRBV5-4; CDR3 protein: CAGTLAGVTTGELFF
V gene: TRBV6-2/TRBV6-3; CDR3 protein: CASSYSASSDEQFF
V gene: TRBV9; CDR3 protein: CASSVDGGGTDTQYF
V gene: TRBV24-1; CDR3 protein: CATSITGAQPQHF
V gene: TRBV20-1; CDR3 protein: CSAITGDGYTF
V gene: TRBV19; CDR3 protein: CASSTPDRLWGYTF
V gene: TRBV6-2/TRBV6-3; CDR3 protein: CASSSGSGGADTQYF
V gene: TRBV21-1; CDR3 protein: CASNSGTSASEQYF
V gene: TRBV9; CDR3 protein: CASSGWDSGQPQHF
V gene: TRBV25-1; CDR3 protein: CASRGQASSYEQYF
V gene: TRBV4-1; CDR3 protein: CASSRILAAPYEQYF
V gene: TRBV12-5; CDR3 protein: CASGFGTGTPNEQYF
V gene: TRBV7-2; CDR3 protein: CASSTRTSGNSYEQYF
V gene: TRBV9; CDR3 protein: CASSAGLAGVETQYF
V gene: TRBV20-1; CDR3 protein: CSASLLAGRSETQYF
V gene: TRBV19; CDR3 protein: CASQQRLLVYF
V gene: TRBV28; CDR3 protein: CASRRGQGRVMETQYF
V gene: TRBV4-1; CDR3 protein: CASSQDSPGNTEAFF
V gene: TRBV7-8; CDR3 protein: CASSSFPQGVEEKLFF
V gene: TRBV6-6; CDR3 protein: CASTKQGAGDYGYTF
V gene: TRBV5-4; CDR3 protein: CASSLAFRAGGGNTEAFF
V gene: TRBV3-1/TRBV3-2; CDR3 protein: CASSPLRSGRSYEQFF
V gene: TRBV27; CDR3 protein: CASRYRAYQETQYF
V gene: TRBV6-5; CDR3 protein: CASSQLTGGAFF
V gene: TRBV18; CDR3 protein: CASSPPSSGELFF
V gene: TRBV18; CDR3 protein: CASSPTSGHSYEQYF
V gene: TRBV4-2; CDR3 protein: CASSQEGTSTYEQYF
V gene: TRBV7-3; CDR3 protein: CASSPGTGGMYEQYF
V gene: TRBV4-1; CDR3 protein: CASSQDPGYTGELFF
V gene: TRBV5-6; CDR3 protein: CASSAGTIYEQYF
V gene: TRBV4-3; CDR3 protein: CASSQDLGGGADTQYF
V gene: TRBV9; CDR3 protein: CASSTAGGPNTGELFF
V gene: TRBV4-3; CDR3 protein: CASSQDPRASGYTF
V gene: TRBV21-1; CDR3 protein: CASRKDSILVQETQYF
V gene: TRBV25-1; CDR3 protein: CASSAPRQGGVNEQFF
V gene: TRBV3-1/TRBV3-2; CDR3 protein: CASRPTGTGGSYEQYF
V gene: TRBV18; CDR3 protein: CASRPGTGNTIYF
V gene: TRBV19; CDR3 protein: CASSIEGTASYEQYF
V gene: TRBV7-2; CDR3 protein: CASSSRGQRNSPLHF
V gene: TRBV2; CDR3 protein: CASTKGQGYNEQFF
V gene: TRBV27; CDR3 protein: CASSPLGTVNYEQYF
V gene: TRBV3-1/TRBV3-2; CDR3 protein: CASSQAEGLLWYGYTF
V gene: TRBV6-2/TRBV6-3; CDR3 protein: CASSRAGLAGTPSSYNEQFF
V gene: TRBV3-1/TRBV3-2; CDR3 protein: CASSLRGRGTNSPLHF
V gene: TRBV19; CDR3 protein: CASRGLAPDLSYEQYF